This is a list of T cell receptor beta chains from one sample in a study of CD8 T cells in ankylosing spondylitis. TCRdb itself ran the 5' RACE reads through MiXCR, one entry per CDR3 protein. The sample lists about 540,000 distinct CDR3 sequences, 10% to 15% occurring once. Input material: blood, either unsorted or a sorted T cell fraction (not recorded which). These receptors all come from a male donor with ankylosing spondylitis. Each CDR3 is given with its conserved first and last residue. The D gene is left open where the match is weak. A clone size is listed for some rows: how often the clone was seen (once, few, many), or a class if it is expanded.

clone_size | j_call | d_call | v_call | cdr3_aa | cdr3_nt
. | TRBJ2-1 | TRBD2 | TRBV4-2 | CASSQVTSADNEQFF | TGTGCCAGCAGCCAAGTCACTAGCGCAGACAATGAGCAGTTCTTC
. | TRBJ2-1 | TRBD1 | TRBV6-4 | CASSVGTGNEQFF | TGTGCCAGCAGTGTGGGGACAGGGAATGAGCAGTTCTTC
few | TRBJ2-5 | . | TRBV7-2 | CASSLTGGDQETQYF | TGTGCCAGCAGCTTAACTGGCGGAGACCAAGAGACCCAGTACTTC
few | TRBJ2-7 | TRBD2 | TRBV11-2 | CASSLVGGLAAMSSYEQYF | TGTGCCAGCAGCCTTGTGGGTGGACTAGCGGCGATGAGCTCCTACGAGCAGTACTTC
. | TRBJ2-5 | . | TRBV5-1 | CASSFNGWQETQYF | TGCGCCAGCAGCTTTAACGGTTGGCAAGAGACCCAGTACTTC
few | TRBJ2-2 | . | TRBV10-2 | CASSERGTVTGELFF | TGCGCCAGCAGCGAGAGGGGGACGGTCACCGGGGAGCTGTTTTTT
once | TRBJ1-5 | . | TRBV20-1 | CSARDRVGFRSNQPQHF | TGCAGTGCTAGAGACAGGGTCGGTTTTAGAAGCAATCAGCCCCAGCATTTT
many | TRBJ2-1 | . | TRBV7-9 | CASSLAYSRDNEQFF | TGTGCCAGCAGCTTAGCATATTCCAGGGACAATGAGCAGTTCTTC
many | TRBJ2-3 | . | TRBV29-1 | CSTTVGTDTQYF | TGCAGCACGACGGTGGGCACAGATACGCAGTATTTT
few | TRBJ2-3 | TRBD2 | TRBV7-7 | CASSALGAGGSTDTQYF | TGTGCCAGCAGCGCCCTCGGGGCGGGAGGTAGCACAGATACGCAGTATTTT
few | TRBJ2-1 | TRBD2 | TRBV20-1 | CSAQTTSGRAYNEQFF | TGCAGTGCTCAGACGACTAGCGGGAGGGCCTACAATGAGCAGTTCTTC
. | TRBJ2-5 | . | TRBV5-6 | CASSSGPRAQETQYF | TGTGCCAGCAGCTCGGGACCTCGGGCGCAAGAGACCCAGTACTTC
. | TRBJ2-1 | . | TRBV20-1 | CSAEGPVWNEQFF | TGCAGTGCTGAAGGGCCCGTTTGGAATGAGCAGTTCTTC
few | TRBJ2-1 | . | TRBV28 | CASSPPGQFSNEQFF | TGTGCCAGCAGTCCCCCCGGACAGTTCAGTAATGAGCAGTTCTTC
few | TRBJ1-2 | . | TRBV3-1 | CASSQANVLSYGYTF | TGTGCCAGCAGCCAGGCTAATGTACTGAGCTATGGCTACACCTTC
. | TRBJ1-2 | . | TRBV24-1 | CATSDAGATNYGYTF | TGTGCCACCAGTGACGCAGGAGCGACTAACTATGGCTACACCTTC
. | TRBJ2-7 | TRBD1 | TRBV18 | CASSPPQGAYEQYF | TGTGCCAGCTCACCACCACAGGGGGCTTACGAGCAGTACTTC
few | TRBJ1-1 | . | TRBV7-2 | CASSFGYSEEAFF | TGTGCCAGCAGTTTCGGCTATTCCGAAGAAGCTTTCTTT
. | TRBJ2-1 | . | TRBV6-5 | CASRPRTNEQFF | TGTGCCAGCAGGCCCCGGACAAATGAGCAGTTCTTC
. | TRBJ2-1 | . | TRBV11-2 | CASCRELNEQFF | TGTGCCAGCTGCCGGGAACTCAATGAGCAGTTCTTC